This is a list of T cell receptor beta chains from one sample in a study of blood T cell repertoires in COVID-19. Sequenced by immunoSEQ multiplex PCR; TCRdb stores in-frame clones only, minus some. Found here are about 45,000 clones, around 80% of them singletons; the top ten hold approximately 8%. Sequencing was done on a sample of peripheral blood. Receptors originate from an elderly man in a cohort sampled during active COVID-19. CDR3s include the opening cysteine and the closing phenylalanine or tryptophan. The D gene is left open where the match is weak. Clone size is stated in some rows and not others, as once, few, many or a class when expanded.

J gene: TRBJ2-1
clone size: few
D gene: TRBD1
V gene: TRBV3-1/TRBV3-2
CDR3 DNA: TGTGCCAGCAGCCGGACAGGGGGGACTAATGAGCAGTTCTTC
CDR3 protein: CASSRTGGTNEQFF

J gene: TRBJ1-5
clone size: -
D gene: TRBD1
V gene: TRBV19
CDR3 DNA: TGTGCCAGTAACCAACAGGGGTTATTGAATCAGCCCCAGCATTTT
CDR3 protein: CASNQQGLLNQPQHF

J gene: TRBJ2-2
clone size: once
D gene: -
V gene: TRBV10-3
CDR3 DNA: TGTGCCATCAGTGGGGAGGGGGGCACCGGGGAGCTGTTTTTT
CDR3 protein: CAISGEGGTGELFF

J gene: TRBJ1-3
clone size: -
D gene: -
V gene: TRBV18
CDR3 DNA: TGTGCCAGCTCGGAGGGTTCGGAAGGAAACACCATATATTTT
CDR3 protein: CASSEGSEGNTIYF

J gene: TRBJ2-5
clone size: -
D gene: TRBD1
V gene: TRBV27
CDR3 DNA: TGTGCCAGCAGCTACACCAGGGGGCAAGAGACCCAGTACTTC
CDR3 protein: CASSYTRGQETQYF

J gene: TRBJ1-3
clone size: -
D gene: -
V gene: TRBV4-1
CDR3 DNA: TGCGCCAGCAGCCAAGAACCAGGTCCTTTCTCTGGAAACACCATATATTTT
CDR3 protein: CASSQEPGPFSGNTIYF

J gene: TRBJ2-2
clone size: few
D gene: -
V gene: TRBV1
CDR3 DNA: TGCACCAGCAGCCTTAGCGGGAGTGACACCGGGGAGCTGTTTTTT
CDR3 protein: CTSSLSGSDTGELFF

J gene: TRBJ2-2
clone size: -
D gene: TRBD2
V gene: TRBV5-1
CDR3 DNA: TGCGCCAGCAGACCAGCTAGCGGGAGGGCGAACACCGGGGAGCTGTTTTTT
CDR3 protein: CASRPASGRANTGELFF

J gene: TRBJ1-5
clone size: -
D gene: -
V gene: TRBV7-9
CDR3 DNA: TGTGCCAGCAGCTTAGCGACGGGGAGGGGCAATCAGCCCCAGCATTTT
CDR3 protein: CASSLATGRGNQPQHF

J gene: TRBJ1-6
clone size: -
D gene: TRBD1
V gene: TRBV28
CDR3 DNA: TGTGCCAGCAGTTTAGCGGACAGGTATTCCCCCCTCCACTTT
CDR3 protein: CASSLADRYSPLHF

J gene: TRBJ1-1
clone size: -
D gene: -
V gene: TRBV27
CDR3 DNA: TGTGCCAGCAGTCCTTATGACCCGGGCACTGAAGCTTTCTTT
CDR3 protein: CASSPYDPGTEAFF

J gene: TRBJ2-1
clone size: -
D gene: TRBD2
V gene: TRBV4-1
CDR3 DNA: TGCGCCAGCAGCCCTCAGACTAGCGGGGGATACAATGAGCAGTTCTTC
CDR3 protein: CASSPQTSGGYNEQFF

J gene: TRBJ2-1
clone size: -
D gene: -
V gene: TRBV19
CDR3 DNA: TGTGCCAGTAGTCCTGACAGGGGGACTAGGCCGTTCTTC
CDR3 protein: CASSPDRGTRPFF

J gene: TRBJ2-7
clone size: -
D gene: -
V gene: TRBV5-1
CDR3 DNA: TGCGCCAGCAGCTCGGCGGCAGGGGCCTACGAGCAGTACTTC
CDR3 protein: CASSSAAGAYEQYF

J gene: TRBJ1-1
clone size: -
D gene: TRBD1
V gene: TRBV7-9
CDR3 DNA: TGTGCCAGCAGCTCGCGGGACAGGGTGGCCGGAAACACTGAAGCTTTCTTT
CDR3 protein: CASSSRDRVAGNTEAFF

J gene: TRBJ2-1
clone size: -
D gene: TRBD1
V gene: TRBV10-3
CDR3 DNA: TGTGCCATCAGTGGCTCCGGGACAGGGGCCGTCAATGAGCAGTTCTTC
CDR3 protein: CAISGSGTGAVNEQFF

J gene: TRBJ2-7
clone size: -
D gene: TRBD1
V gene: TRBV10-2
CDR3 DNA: TGCGCCAGCAGTGAGAGACAGGGCACCTACGAGCAGTACTTC
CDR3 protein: CASSERQGTYEQYF

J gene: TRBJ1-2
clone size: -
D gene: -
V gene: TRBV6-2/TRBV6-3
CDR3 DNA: TGTGCCAGCAGTTACTCAGGCAGGAATGGCTACACCTTC
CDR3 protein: CASSYSGRNGYTF

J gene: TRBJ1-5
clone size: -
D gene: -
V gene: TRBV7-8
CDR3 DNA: TGTGCCAGCAGCTTACCAGGGGTAGGTAATCAGCCCCAGCATTTT
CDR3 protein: CASSLPGVGNQPQHF

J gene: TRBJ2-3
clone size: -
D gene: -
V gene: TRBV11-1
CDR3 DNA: TGTGCCAGCAGCTTAGCTGGGCCCACGGATACGCAGTATTTT
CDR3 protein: CASSLAGPTDTQYF

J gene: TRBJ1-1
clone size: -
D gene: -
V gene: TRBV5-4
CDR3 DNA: TGTGCCAGCAGCTTGGTGTCAGGGGCTGAAGCTTTCTTT
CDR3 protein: CASSLVSGAEAFF

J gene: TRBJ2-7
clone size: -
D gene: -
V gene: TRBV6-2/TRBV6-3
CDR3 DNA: TGTGCCAGCAGTTATTCGATAGCGGTAAGCTCCTACGAGCAGTACTTC
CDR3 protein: CASSYSIAVSSYEQYF

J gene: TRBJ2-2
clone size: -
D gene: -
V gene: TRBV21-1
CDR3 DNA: TGTGCCAGCAGCAAAGTCCCCCCCCCAGGGGGCTGGGGCACCGGGGAGCTGTTTTTT
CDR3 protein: CASSKVPPPGGWGTGELFF

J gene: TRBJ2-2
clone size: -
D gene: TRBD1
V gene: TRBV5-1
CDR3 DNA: TGCGCCAGCAGCTTGGCCGGGACAGCGAACACCGGGGAGCTGTTTTTT
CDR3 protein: CASSLAGTANTGELFF

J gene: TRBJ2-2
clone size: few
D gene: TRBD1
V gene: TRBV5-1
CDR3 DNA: TGCGCCAGCAGCTCCCGGGACAGGGTGGTGGAGCTGTTTTTT
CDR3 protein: CASSSRDRVVELFF

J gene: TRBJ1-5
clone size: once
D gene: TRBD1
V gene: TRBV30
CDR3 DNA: TGTGCCTGGAGCCTACAGGGGAATCAGCCCCAGCATTTT
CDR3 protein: CAWSLQGNQPQHF

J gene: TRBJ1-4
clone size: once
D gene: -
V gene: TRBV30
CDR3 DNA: TGTGCCTGGAGTGTACAGGAAAAACTGTTTTTT
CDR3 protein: CAWSVQEKLFF

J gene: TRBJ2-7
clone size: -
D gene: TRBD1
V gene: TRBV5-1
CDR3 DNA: TGCGCCAGCAGCTTGAACAGGGGGGACGAGCAGTACTTC
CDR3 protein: CASSLNRGDEQYF

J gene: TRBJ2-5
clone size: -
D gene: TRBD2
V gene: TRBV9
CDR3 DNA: TGTGCCAGCAGCGGCGGGACTAGCGGGAGTACCCAGTACTTC
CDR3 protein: CASSGGTSGSTQYF

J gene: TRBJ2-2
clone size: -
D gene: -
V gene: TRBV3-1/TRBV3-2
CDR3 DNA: TGTGCCAGCAGCCAAGGGGGAGTGCGGGGGCACACCGGGGAGCTGTTTTTT
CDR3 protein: CASSQGGVRGHTGELFF

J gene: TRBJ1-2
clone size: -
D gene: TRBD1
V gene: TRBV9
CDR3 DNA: TGTGCCAGCAGCGTCGGGACAGGGGATGGCTACACCTTC
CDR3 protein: CASSVGTGDGYTF

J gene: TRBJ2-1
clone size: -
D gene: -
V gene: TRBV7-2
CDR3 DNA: TGTGCCAGCAGCCCCCAGTTGCTAGCGAGCTCCTACAATGAGCAGTTCTTC
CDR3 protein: CASSPQLLASSYNEQFF

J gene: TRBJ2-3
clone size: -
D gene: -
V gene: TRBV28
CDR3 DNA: TGTGCCAGCAGATTGGCCCTCGCAGATACGCAGTATTTT
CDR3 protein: CASRLALADTQYF

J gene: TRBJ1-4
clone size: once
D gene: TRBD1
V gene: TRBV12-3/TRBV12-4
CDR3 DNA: TGTGCCAGCAGCAAACAGGGGGCAGAGAAACTGTTTTTT
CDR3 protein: CASSKQGAEKLFF

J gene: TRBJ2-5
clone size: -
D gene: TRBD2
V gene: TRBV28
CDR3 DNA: TGTGCCAGCAGTTTCCCCCCCGGGACTAGCGGGATTCAAGAGACCCAGTACTTC
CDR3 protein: CASSFPPGTSGIQETQYF

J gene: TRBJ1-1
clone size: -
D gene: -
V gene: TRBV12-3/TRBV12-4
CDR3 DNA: TGTGCCAGCGGCACAGGGCCCACTGAAGCTTTCTTT
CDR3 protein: CASGTGPTEAFF

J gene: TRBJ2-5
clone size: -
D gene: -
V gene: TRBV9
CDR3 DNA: TGTGCCAGCAGCGTTGTCGGGGGTCTTGGGGCTCAAGAGACCCAGTACTTC
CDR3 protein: CASSVVGGLGAQETQYF

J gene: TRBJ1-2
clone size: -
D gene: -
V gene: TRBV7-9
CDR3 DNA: TGTACCAGCAGCCTAACCGCTGCGGGATTAAACTATGGCTACACCTTC
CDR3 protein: CTSSLTAAGLNYGYTF

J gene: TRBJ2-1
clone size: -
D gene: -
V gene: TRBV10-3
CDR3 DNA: TGTGCCATCAGTGGGCGCGACAGTTACAATGAGCAGTTCTTC
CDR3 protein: CAISGRDSYNEQFF

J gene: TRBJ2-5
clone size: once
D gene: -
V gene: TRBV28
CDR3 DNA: TGTGCCAGCAGTACCTGGGGGGTAGCAGAGACCCAGTACTTC
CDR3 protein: CASSTWGVAETQYF

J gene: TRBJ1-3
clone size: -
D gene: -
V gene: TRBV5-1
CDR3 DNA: TGCGCCAGCAGCTTGGACTCGGGAGGAAACACCATATATTTT
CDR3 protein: CASSLDSGGNTIYF

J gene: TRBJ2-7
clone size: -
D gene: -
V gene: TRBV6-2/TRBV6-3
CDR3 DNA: TGTGCCAGCAGCGGGACTCCCCTTCGATACGAGCAGTACTTC
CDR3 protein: CASSGTPLRYEQYF